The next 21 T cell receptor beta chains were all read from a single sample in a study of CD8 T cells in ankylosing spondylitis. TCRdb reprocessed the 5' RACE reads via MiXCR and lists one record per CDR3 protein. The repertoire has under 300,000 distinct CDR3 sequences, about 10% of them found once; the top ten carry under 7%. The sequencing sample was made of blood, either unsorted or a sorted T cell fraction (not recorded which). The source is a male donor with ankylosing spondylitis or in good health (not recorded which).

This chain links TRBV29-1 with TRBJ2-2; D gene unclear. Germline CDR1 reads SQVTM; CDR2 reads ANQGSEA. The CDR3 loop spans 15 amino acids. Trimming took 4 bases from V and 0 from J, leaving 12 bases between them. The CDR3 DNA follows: TGCAGCGTTGTAGTTGGAGACTCGAACACCGGGGAGCTGTTTTTT. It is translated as CSVVVGDSNTGELFF.

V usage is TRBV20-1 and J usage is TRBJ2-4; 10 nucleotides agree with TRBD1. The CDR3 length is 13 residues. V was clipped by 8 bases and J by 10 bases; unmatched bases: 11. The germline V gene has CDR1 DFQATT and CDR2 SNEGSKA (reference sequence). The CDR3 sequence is CSSGTGDVIIQYF. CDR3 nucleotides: TGCAGTTCCGGGACAGGGGACGTTATAATTCAGTACTTC.

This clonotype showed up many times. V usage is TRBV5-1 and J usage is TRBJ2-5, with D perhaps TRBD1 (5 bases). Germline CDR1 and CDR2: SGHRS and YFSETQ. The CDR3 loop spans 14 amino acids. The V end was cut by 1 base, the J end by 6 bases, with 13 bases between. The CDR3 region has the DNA TGCGCCAGCAGCTTGTCAGGGCATCAACAGACCCAGTACTTC. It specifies CASSLSGHQQTQYF.

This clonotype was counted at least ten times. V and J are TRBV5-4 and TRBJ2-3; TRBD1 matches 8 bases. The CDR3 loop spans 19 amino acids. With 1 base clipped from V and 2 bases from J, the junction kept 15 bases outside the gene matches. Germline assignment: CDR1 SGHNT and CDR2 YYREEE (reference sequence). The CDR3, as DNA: TGTGCCAGCAGCTTGACAGGACAGGGTCAGGCGGGGACCACAGATACGCAGTATTTT. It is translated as CASSLTGQGQAGTTDTQYF.

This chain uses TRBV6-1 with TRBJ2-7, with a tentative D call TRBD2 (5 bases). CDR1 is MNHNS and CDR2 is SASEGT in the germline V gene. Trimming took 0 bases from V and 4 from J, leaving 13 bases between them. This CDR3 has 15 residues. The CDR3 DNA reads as TGTGCCAGCAGTGAAGCGGAGCCAGCGGTATACGAGCAGTACTTC. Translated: CASSEAEPAVYEQYF.

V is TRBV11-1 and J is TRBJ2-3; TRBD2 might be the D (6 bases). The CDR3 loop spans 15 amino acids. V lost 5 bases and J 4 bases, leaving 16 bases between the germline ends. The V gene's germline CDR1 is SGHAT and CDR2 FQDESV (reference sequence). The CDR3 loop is CASSPRLDHPDTQYF. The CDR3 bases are TGTGCCAGCAGCCCTAGACTAGACCATCCAGATACGCAGTATTTT.

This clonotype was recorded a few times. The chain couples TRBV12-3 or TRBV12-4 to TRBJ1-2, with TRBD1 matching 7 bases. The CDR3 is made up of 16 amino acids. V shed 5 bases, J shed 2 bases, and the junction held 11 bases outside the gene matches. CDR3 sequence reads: CASSPYRDRYNYGYTF. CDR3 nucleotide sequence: TGTGCCAGCAGTCCCTACCGGGACAGATACAACTATGGCTACACCTTC.

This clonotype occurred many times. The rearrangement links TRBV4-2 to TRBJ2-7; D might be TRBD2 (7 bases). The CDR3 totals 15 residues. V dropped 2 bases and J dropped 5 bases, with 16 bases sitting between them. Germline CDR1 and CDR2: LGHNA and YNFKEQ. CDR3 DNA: TGTGCCAGCAGCCAAAATGAGGGGGGGTCCCACGAGCAGTACTTC. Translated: CASSQNEGGSHEQYF.

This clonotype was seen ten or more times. In DNA form, the CDR3 reads TGCAGTTGCCCGAACGCGGGGAACTACAATGAGCAGTTCTTC. Encoded protein: CSCPNAGNYNEQFF. The V call is TRBV29-1, the J call TRBJ2-1; D perhaps matches TRBD2 (6 bases). The CDR3 is 14 residues long. Germline loops: CDR1 SQVTM, CDR2 ANQGSEA.

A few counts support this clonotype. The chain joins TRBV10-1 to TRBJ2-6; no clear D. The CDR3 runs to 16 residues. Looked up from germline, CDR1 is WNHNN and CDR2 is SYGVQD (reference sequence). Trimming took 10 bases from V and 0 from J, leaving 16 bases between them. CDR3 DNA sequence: TGCGCCAAGACTGAACCTGGAATCTCTGGGGCCAACGTCCTGACTTTC. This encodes CAKTEPGISGANVLTF.

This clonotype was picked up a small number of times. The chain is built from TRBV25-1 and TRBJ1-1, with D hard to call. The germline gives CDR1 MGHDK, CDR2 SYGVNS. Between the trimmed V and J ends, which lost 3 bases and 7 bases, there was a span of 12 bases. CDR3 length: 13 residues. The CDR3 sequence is CASSDVGNIEAFF. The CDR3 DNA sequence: TGTGCCAGCAGTGACGTAGGGAATATTGAAGCTTTCTTT.

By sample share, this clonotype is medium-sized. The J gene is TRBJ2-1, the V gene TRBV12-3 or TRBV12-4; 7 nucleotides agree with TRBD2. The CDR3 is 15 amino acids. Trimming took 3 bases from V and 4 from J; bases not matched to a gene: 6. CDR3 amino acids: CASSFPSGFYNEQFF. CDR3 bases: TGTGCCAGCAGTTTCCCTAGCGGCTTTTACAATGAGCAGTTCTTC.

The CDR3: CATSDLRDRMGEQYF. The CDR3 DNA reads TGTGCCACCAGTGACCTCCGGGACAGGATGGGCGAGCAGTACTTC. The chain uses TRBV24-1 and TRBJ2-7; 8 bases match TRBD1. This CDR3 has 15 residues. With V trimmed by 4 bases and J by 6 bases, 10 bases remained unmatched. Looked up from germline, CDR1 is KGHDR and CDR2 is SFDVKD.

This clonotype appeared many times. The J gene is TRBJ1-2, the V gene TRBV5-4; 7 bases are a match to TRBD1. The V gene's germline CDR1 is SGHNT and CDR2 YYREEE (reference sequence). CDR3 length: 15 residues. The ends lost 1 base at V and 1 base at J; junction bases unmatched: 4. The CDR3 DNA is TGTGCCAGCAGCTTGATGGGACAGCTTAACTATGGCTACACCTTC. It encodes CASSLMGQLNYGYTF. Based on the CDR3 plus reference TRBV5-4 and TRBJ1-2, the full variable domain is ETGVTQSPTHLIKTRGQQVTLRCSSQSGHNTVSWYQQALGQGPQFIFQYYREEENGRGNFPPRFSGLQFPNYSSELNVNALELDDSALYLCASSLMGQLNYGYTFGSGTRLTVV.

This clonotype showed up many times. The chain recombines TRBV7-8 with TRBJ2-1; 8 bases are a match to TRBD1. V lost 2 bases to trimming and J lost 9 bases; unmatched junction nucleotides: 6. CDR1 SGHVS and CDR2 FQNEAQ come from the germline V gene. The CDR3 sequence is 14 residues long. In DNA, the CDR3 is TGTGCCAGCAGCTTATACAGGGGGGTCACTGAGCAGTTCTTC. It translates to CASSLYRGVTEQFF.

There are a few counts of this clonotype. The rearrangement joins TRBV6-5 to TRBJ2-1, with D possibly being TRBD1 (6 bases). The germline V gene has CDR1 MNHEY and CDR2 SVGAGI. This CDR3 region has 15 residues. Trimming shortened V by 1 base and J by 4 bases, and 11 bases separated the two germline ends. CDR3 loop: CASSYWGHRYNEQFF. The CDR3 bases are TGTGCCAGCAGTTACTGGGGACACCGGTACAATGAGCAGTTCTTC.

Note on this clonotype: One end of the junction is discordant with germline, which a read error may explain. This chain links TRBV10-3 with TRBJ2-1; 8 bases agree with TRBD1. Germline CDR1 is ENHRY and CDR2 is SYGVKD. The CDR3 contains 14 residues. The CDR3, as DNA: TGTACCATCAGGTCCAGGGGGCTCGGAAATGAGCAGTTCTTC. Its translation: CTIRSRGLGNEQFF.

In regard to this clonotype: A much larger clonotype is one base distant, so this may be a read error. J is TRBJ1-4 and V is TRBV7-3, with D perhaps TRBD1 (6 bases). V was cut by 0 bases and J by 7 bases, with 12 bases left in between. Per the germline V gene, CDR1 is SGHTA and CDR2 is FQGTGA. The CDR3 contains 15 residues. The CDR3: CASSLTGGPSEKLFF. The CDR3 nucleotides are TGTGCCAGCAGCTTAACCGGGGGGCCGAGTGAAAAACTGTTTTTT.

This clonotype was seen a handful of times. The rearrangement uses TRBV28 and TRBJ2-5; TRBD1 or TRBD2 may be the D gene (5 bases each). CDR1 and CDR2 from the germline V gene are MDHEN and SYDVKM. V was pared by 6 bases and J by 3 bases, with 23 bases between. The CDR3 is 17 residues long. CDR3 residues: CASSLGVSVGWEETQYF. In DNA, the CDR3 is TGTGCCAGCAGCTTGGGGGTTAGCGTCGGTTGGGAAGAGACCCAGTACTTC.

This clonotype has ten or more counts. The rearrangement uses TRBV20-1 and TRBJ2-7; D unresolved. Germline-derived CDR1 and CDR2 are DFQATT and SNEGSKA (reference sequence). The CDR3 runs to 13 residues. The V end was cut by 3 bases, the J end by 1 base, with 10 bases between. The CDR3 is CSASLHRSYEQYF. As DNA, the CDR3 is TGCAGTGCTAGTCTCCACAGATCCTACGAGCAGTACTTC.

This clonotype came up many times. CDR3 sequence reads: CSVVPSGNTGELFF. CDR3 nucleotide sequence: TGCAGTGTAGTCCCTAGCGGGAACACCGGGGAGCTGTTTTTT. The gene calls are TRBV20-1 and TRBJ2-2, with 7 bases matching TRBD2. The V and J ends lost 7 bases and 1 base, in that order; junction bases with no gene match: 6. The CDR3 loop spans 14 amino acids. The germline gives CDR1 DFQATT, CDR2 SNEGSKA (reference sequence).